This is a list of T cell receptor beta chains from one sample in a study of cytomegalovirus exposure and HLA in healthy donors. The method was immunoSEQ multiplex PCR; TCRdb's version includes in-frame clones alone and lacks a portion of them. Among about 84,000 clones listed, more than 50% were seen once. The sequencing input was PBMCs. The receptors were gathered from a woman aged 40 to 50 in good health and CMV-seropositive. Each CDR3 is given with its conserved first and last residue. A D gene is named only where the DNA matches it firmly. The listing skips clone size in some rows; elsewhere it reads once, few, many or a size class.

j_call,clone_size,d_call,v_call,cdr3_aa,cdr3_nt
TRBJ1-1,.,TRBD1,TRBV5-1,CASSPGTGNTEAFF,TGCGCCAGCAGCCCCGGGACAGGGAACACTGAAGCTTTCTTT
TRBJ2-7,.,.,TRBV5-3,CARKELGGAQNSYEQYF,TGTGCCCGGAAGGAGCTTGGAGGGGCCCAGAACTCCTACGAGCAGTACTTC
TRBJ1-4,few,TRBD1,TRBV19,CASSAWTGNEKLFF,TGTGCCAGTAGCGCTTGGACAGGGAATGAAAAACTGTTTTTT
TRBJ2-7,.,.,TRBV7-9,CASSSPPPASSYEQYF,TGTGCCAGCAGCTCTCCCCCGCCAGCTAGCTCCTACGAGCAGTACTTC
TRBJ2-3,.,TRBD2,TRBV5-6,CASSPGASGRTDTQYF,TGTGCCAGCAGCCCCGGCGCTAGCGGACGCACAGATACGCAGTATTTT
TRBJ2-7,.,.,TRBV7-7,CASSSQRDTELYF,TGTGCCAGCAGCTCTCAAAGGGACACGGAGCTCTACTTC
TRBJ2-2,.,TRBD2,TRBV11-2,CASSHGLAGEGGELFF,TGTGCCAGCAGCCATGGACTAGCGGGAGAGGGCGGGGAGCTGTTTTTT
TRBJ2-1,.,TRBD2,TRBV18,CASSLQRASGVSYNEQFF,TGTGCCAGCTCGCTCCAACGCGCTAGCGGTGTCTCCTACAATGAGCAGTTCTTC
TRBJ2-7,.,.,TRBV6-5,CASSYSGTDEQYF,TGTGCCAGCAGTTACTCCGGGACTGACGAGCAGTACTTC
TRBJ1-4,.,TRBD1,TRBV15,CATAGTANEKLFF,TGTGCCACCGCCGGGACAGCTAATGAAAAACTGTTTTTT
TRBJ2-1,.,.,TRBV5-4,CASSLAETRTNEQFF,TGTGCCAGCAGCTTGGCCGAGACTCGGACAAATGAGCAGTTCTTC
TRBJ2-6,.,.,TRBV4-3,CASSPPAVSGANVLTF,TGCGCCAGCAGCCCCCCGGCGGTCTCTGGGGCCAACGTCCTGACTTTC
TRBJ1-5,.,.,TRBV28,CASSPRGRNNQPQHF,TGTGCCAGCAGCCCCCGGGGTAGGAACAATCAGCCCCAGCATTTT
TRBJ2-1,.,TRBD1,TRBV6-1,CASSEGDRTMDEQFF,TGTGCCAGCAGTGAAGGGGACAGGACGATGGATGAGCAGTTCTTC
TRBJ2-1,.,.,TRBV15,CATSRESPLAGGNEQFF,TGTGCCACCAGCAGAGAGTCCCCGCTGGCGGGTGGCAATGAGCAGTTCTTC
TRBJ1-4,.,.,TRBV28,CASSSGDRSEKLFF,TGTGCCAGCAGTTCAGGGGATCGAAGTGAAAAACTGTTTTTT